This TCR beta chain was profiled in a study of cytomegalovirus exposure and HLA in healthy donors. Turning to this clone: Antigen: not known.

CDR1 and CDR2 (germline): SGHDT, YYEEEE. V was shortened by 0 bases and J by 3 bases, with 6 bases between the two germline ends. The length of the CDR3 is 13 residues. Findings and caveats of the study: In vitro assays verified that a few CMV-associated chains recognized CMV antigens specifically. Reported results showed that the classifier diagnosed cytomegalovirus status with high specificity and sensitivity. Most TCR sequences showed up rarely, but some public TCRs showed up in many donors.

Repertoires were generated with immunoSEQ multiplex PCR, while TCRdb's copy carries only in-frame clones and drops some. The data hold under 65,000 clones, with roughly 94% observed a single time. This TCR was recovered from a woman in her late teens or twenties in good health and CMV-seropositive. The sample taken for sequencing was PBMCs. J is TRBJ1-2 and V is TRBV5-6, with D unclear. CDR3 amino acids: CASSLVADYGYTF. The DNA of the CDR3 is TGTGCCAGCAGCTTGGTCGCAGACTATGGCTACACCTTC.